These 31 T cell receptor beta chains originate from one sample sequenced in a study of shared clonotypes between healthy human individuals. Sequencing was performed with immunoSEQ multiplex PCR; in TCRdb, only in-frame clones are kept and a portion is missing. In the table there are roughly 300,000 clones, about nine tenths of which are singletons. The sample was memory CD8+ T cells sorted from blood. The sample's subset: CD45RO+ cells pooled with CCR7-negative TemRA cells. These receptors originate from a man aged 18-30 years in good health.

The CDR3 coding sequence is TGTGCCAGCAGCATCACCGGGACAACCGGGGATGAGCAGTTCTTC. Translating gives CASSITGTTGDEQFF. The rearrangement links TRBV13 to TRBJ2-1, with a weak D call TRBD1 (6 bases). V lost 5 bases and J 8 bases, leaving 19 bases between the germline ends. The CDR3 is made up of 15 amino acids. Germline CDR1 is PRHDT and CDR2 is FYEKMQ (reference sequence).

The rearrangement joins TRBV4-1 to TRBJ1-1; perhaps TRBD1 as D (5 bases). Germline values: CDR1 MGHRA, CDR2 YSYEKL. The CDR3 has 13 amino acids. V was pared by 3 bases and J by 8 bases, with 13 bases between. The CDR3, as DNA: TGCGCCAGCAGCCAGGAACAGGATGACGAAGCTTTCTTT. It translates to CASSQEQDDEAFF.

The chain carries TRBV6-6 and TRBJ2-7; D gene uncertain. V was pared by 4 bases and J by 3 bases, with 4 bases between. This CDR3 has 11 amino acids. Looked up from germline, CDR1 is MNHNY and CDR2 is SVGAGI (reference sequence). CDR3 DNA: TGTGCCAGCAGTTTAGGCTACGAGCAGTACTTC. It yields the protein CASSLGYEQYF.

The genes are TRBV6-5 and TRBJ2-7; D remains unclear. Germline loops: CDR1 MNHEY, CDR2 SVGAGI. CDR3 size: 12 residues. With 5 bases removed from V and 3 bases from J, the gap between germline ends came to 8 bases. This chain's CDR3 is CASSAPNYEQYF. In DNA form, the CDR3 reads TGTGCCAGCAGTGCCCCGAACTACGAGCAGTACTTC.

This CDR3 is CASSLEPSWGGNGYTF. The CDR3 coding sequence is TGCGCCAGCAGCTTGGAGCCGTCCTGGGGAGGGAATGGCTACACCTTC. The chain couples TRBV5-1 to TRBJ1-2, with unresolved D. The CDR3 runs 16 residues. V was pared by 0 bases and J by 6 bases, with 18 bases between. Germline CDR1 reads SGHRS; CDR2 reads YFSETQ.

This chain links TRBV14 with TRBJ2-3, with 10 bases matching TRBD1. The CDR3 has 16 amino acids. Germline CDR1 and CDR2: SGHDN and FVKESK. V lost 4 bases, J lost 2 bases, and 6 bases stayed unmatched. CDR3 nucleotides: TGTGCCAGCAGCCCTTTGGACAGGGGGATCACAGATACGCAGTATTTT. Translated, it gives CASSPLDRGITDTQYF.

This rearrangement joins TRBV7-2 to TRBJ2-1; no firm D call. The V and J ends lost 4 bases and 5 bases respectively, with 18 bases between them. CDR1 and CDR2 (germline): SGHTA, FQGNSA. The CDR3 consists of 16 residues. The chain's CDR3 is CASSSSGWSRNNEQFF. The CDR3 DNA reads TGTGCCAGCAGCTCCTCGGGCTGGTCTCGCAACAATGAGCAGTTCTTC.

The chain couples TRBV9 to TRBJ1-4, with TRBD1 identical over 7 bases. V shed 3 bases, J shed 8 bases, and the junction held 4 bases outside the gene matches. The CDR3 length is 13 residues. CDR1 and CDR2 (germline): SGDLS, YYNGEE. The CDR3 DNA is TGTGCCAGCAGCGGAAGGGGGCAGGAAAAACTGTTTTTT. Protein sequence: CASSGRGQEKLFF.

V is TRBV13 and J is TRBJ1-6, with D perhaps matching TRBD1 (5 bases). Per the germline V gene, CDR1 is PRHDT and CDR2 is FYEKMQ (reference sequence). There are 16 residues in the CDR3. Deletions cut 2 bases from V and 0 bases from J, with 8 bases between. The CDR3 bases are TGTGCCAGCAGCTTACTCGGGGCCTCCTATAATTCACCCCTCCACTTT. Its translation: CASSLLGASYNSPLHF.

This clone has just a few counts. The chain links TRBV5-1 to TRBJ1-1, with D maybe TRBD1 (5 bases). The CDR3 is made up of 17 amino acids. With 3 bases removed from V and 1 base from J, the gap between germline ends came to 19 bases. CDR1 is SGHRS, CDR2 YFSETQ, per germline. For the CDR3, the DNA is TGCGCCAGCAGCTATACCCGGAGCCAGGGCCGGAACACTGAAGCTTTCTTT. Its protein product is CASSYTRSQGRNTEAFF.

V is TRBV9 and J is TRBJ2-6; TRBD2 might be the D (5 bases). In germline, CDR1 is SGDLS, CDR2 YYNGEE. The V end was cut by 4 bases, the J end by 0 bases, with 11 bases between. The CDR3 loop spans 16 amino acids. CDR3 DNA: TGTGCCAGCAGCCCTCGACGGGACTCTGGGGCCAACGTCCTGACTTTC. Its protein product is CASSPRRDSGANVLTF.

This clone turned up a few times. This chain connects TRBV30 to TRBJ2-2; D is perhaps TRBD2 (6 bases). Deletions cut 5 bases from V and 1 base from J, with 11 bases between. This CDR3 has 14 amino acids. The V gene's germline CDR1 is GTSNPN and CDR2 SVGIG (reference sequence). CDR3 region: CAWELGGNTGELFF. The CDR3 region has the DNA TGTGCCTGGGAACTGGGGGGGAACACCGGGGAGCTGTTTTTT. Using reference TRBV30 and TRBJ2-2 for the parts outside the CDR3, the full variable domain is SQTIHQWPATLVQPVGSPLSLECTVEGTSNPNLYWYRQAAGRGLQLLFYSVGIGQISSEVPQNLSASRPQDRQFILSSKKLLLSDSGFYLCAWELGGNTGELFFGEGSRLTVL.

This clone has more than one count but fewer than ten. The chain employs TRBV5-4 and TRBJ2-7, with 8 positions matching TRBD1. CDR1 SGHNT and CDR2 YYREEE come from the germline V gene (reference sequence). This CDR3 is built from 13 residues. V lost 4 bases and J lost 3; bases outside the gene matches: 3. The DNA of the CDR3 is TGTGCCAGCAGCAGAGGACAGGGCTACGAGCAGTACTTC. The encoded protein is CASSRGQGYEQYF.

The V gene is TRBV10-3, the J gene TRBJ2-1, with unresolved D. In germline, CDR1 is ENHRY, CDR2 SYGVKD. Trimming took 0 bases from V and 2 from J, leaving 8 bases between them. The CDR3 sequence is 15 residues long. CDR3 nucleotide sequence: TGTGCCATCAGTGAGTCGGGGATACCCTACAATGAGCAGTTCTTC. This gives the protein CAISESGIPYNEQFF.

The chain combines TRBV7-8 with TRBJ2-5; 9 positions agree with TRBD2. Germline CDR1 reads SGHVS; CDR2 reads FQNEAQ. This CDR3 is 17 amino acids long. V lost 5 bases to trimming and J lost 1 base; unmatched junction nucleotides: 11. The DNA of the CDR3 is TGTGCCAGCAGCGCGAGGACTAGCGCGACCGTCCAAGAGACCCAGTACTTC. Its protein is CASSARTSATVQETQYF.

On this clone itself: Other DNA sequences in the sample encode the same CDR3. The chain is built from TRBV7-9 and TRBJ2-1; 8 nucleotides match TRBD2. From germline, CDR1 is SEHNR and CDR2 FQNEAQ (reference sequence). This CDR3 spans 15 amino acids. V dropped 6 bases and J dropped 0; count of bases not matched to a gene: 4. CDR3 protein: CASSLAGSSYNEQFF. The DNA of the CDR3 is TGTGCCAGCAGTCTAGCGGGTAGCTCCTACAATGAGCAGTTCTTC. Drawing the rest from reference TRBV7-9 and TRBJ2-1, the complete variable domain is DTGVSQNPRHKITKRGQNVTFRCDPISEHNRLYWYRQTLGQGPEFLTYFQNEAQLEKSRLLSDRFSAERPKGSFSTLEIQRTEQGDSAMYLCASSLAGSSYNEQFFGPGTRLTVL.

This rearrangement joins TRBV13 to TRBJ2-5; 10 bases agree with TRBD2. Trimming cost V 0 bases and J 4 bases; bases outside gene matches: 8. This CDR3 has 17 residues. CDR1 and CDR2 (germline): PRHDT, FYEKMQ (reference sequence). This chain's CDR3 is CASSLGRDSGRSETQYF. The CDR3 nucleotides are TGTGCCAGCAGCTTAGGCCGTGATAGCGGGAGGTCAGAGACCCAGTACTTC.

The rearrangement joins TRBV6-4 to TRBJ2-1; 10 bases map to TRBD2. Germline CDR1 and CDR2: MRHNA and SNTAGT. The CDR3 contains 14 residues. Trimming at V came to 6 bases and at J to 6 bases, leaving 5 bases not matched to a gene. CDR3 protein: CASREREGGNEQFF. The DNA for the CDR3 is TGTGCCAGCAGGGAGCGGGAGGGAGGCAATGAGCAGTTCTTC.

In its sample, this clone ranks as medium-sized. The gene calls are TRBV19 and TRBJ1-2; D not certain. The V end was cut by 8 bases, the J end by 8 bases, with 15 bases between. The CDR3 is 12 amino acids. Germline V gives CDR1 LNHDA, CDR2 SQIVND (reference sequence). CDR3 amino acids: CASAVGPTGYTF. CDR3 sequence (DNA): TGTGCCAGTGCCGTTGGCCCTACGGGCTACACCTTC.

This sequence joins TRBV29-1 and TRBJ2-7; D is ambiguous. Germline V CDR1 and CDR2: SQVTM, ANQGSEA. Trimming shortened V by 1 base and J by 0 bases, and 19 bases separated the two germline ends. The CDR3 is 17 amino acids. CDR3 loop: CSVEVLVPASFSYEQYF. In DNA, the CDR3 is TGCAGCGTTGAAGTTCTTGTTCCGGCGTCGTTCTCCTACGAGCAGTACTTC.

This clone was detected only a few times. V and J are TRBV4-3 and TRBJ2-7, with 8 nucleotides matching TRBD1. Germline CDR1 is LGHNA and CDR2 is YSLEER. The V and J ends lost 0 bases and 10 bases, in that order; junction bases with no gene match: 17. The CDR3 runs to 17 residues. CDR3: CASSQDCPAGGLVYQYF. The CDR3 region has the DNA TGCGCCAGCAGCCAAGATTGTCCGGCAGGGGGCCTAGTTTATCAGTACTTC.

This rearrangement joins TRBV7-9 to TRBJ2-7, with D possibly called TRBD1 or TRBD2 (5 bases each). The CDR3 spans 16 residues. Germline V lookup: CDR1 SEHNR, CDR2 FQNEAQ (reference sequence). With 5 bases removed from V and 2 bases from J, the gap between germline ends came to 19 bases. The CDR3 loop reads CASSPPGPPNPYEQYF. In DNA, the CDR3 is TGTGCCAGCAGCCCACCGGGACCTCCTAATCCCTACGAGCAGTACTTC.

The CDR3 loop is CASSLKYLTTEAFF. CDR3 DNA: TGCGCCAGCAGCTTGAAGTACCTTACCACTGAAGCTTTCTTT. V and J are TRBV5-1 and TRBJ1-1; D remains ambiguous. CDR3 length equals 14 residues. V lost 1 base to trimming and J lost 4 bases, with 11 bases between them. Germline V lookup: CDR1 SGHRS, CDR2 YFSETQ. The variable domain in full, completed from reference TRBV5-1 and TRBJ1-1, reads KAGVTQTPRYLIKTRGQQVTLSCSPISGHRSVSWYQQTPGQGLQFLFEYFSETQRNKGNFPGRFSGRQFSNSRSEMNVSTLELGDSALYLCASSLKYLTTEAFFGQGTRLTVV.

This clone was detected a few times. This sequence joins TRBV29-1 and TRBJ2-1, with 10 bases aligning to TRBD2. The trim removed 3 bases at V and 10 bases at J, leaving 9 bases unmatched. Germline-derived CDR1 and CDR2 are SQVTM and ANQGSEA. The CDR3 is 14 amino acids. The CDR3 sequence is CSVDRLAGAHEQFF. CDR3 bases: TGCAGCGTTGATCGGCTAGCGGGAGCCCACGAGCAGTTCTTC.

As DNA, the CDR3 is TGCGCCAGCAGCCAAGAAGACAGAAGAACAGATACGCAGTATTTT. Protein product: CASSQEDRRTDTQYF. The chain employs TRBV4-1 and TRBJ2-3; D is possibly TRBD1 (5 bases). The germline CDR1 and CDR2 sequences are MGHRA and YSYEKL. This CDR3 has 15 residues. V was cut by 0 bases and J by 3 bases, with 10 bases left in between.

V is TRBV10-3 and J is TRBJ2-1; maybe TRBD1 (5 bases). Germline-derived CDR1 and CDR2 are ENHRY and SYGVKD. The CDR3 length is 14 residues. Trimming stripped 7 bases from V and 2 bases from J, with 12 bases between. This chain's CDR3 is CAITRDSPYNEQFF. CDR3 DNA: TGTGCCATCACCAGAGACAGCCCCTACAATGAGCAGTTCTTC.

CDR3 residues: CASSVQGSYEQYF. In DNA, the CDR3 is TGTGCCAGCAGCGTTCAGGGCTCCTACGAGCAGTACTTC. This chain links TRBV9 with TRBJ2-7; D might be TRBD1 (5 bases). Germline V lookup: CDR1 SGDLS, CDR2 YYNGEE. The V end lost 2 bases, the J end lost 0 bases, and 6 bases lay between the germline ends. The CDR3 runs 13 residues.

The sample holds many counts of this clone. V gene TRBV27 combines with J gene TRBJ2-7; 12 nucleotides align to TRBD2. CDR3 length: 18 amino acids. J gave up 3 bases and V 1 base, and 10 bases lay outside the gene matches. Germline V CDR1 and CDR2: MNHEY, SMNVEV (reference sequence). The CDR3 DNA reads TGTGCCAGCAGTTTATTTGGGCTAGCGGGGGGGCATCGCTACGAGCAGTACTTC. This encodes CASSLFGLAGGHRYEQYF.

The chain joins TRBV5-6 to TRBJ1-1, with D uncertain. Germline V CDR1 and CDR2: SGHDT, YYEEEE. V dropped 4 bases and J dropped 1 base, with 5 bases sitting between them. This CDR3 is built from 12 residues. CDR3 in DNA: TGTGCCAGCAGCCTTCGGAACACTGAAGCTTTCTTT. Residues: CASSLRNTEAFF.

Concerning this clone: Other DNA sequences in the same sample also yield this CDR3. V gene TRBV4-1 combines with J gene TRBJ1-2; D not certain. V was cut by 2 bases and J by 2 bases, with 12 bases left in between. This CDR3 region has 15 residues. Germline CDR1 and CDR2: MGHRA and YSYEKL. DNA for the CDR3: TGCGCCAGCAGCCAATTGCCCGGAGGGAACTATGGCTACACCTTC. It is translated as CASSQLPGGNYGYTF.

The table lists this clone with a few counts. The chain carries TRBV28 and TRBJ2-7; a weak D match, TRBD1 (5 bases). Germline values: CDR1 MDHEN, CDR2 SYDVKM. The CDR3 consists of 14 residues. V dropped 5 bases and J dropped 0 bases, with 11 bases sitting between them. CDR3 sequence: CASSLSTVSYEQYF. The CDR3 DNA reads TGTGCCAGCAGTCTCTCGACAGTCTCCTACGAGCAGTACTTC.